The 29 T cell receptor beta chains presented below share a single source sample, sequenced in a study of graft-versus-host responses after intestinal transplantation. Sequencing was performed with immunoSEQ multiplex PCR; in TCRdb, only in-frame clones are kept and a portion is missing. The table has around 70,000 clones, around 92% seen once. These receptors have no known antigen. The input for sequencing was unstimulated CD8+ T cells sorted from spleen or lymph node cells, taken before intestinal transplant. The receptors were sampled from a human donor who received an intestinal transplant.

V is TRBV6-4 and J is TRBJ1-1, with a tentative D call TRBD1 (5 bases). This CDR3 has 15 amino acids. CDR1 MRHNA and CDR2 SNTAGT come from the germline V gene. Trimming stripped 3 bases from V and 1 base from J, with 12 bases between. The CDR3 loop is CASSETAGSNTEAFF. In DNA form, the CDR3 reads TGTGCCAGCAGTGAGACGGCAGGGTCGAACACTGAAGCTTTCTTT.

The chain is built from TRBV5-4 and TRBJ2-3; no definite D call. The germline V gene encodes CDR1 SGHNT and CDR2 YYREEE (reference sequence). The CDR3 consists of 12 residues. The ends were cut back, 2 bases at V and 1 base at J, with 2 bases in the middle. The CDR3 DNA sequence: TGTGCCAGCAGCTTCGGCACAGATACGCAGTATTTT. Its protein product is CASSFGTDTQYF.

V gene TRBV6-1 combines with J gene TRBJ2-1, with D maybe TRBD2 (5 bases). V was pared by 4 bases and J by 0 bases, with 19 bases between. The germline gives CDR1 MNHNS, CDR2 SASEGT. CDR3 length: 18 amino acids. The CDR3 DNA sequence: TGTGCCAGCAGTGGTTGGGGTGGACTTCTCCTCTCCTACAATGAGCAGTTCTTC. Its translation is CASSGWGGLLLSYNEQFF.

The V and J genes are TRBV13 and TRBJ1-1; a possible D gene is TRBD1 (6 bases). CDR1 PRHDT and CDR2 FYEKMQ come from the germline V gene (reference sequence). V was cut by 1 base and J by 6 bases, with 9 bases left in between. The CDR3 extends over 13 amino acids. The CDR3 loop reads CASSLAQGPEAFF. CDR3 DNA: TGTGCCAGCAGCTTAGCGCAGGGGCCTGAAGCTTTCTTT.

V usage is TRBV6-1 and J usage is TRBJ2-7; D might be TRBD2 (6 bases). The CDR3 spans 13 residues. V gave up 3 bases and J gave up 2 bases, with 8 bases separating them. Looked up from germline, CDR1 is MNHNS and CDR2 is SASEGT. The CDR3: CASSDPGAYEQYF. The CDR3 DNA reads TGTGCCAGCAGTGACCCGGGGGCCTACGAGCAGTACTTC.

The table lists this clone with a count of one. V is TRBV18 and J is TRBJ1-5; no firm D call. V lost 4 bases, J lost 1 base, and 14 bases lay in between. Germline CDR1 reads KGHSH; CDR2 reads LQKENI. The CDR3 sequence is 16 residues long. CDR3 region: CASSRFPSRSNQPQHF. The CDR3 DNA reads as TGTGCCAGCTCACGTTTTCCCTCTAGGAGCAATCAGCCCCAGCATTTT.

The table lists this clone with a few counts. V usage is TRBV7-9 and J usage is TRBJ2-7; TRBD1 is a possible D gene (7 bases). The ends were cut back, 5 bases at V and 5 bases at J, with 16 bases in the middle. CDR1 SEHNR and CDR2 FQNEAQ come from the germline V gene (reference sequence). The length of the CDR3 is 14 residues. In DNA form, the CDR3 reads TGTGCCAGCAGCCCCCTCGGAGGGGGCAACGAGCAGTACTTC. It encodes CASSPLGGGNEQYF.

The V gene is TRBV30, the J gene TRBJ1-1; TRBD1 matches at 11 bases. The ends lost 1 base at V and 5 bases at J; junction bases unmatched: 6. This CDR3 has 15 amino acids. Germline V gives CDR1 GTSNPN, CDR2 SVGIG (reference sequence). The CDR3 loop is CAWSEGTGGLTEAFF. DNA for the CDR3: TGTGCCTGGAGTGAAGGGACAGGGGGTCTGACTGAAGCTTTCTTT.

This chain's CDR3 is CASSFITGGANEQYF. Here the CDR3 DNA reads TGTGCCAGCAGTTTTATAACAGGGGGCGCGAACGAGCAGTACTTC. The chain couples TRBV2 to TRBJ2-7; 9 positions match TRBD1. The CDR3 contains 15 residues. The J segment lost 5 bases and the V segment lost 5 bases, leaving 10 bases of the junction unmatched. Germline V gene data show CDR1 as SNHLY and CDR2 as FYNNEI.

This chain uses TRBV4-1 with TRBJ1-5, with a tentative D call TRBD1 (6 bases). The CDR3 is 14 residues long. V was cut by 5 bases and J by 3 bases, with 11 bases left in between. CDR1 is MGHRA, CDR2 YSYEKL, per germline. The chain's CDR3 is CASSSRDNNQPQHF. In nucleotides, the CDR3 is TGCGCCAGCAGCTCTCGGGACAACAATCAGCCCCAGCATTTT.

CDR3 sequence: CASSLSGQASNTEAFF. CDR3 in DNA: TGTGCCAGCAGTTTAAGCGGGCAGGCGTCAAACACTGAAGCTTTCTTT. The V call is TRBV27, the J call TRBJ1-1; D remains unclear. The CDR3 runs 16 residues. Trimming took off 2 bases at V and 2 bases at J, with 15 bases between the two ends. Germline CDR1 and CDR2: MNHEY and SMNVEV (reference sequence).

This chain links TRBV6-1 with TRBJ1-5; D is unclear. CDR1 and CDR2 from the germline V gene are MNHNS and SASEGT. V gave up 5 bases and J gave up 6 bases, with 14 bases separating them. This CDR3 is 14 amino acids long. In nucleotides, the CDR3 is TGTGCCAGCAGTCCGCGGGGTGGAGGTCAGCCCCAGCATTTT. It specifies CASSPRGGGQPQHF.

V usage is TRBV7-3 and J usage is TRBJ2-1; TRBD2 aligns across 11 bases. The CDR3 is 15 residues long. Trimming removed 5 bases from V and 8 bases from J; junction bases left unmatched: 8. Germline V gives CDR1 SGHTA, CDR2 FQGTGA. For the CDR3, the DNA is TGTGCCAGCAGCCTGGATAGCGGGGGGGCCTATGAGCAGTTCTTC. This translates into CASSLDSGGAYEQFF.

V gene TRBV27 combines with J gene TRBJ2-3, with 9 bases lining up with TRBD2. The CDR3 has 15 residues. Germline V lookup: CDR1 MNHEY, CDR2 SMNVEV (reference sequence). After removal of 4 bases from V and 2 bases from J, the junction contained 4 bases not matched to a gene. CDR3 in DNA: TGTGCCAGCAGTTCGAGCGGGGGGTCCACAGATACGCAGTATTTT. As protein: CASSSSGGSTDTQYF.

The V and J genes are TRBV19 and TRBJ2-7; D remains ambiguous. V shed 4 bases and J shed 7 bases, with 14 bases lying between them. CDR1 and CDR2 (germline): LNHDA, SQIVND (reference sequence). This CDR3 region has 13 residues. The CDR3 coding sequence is TGTGCCAGTAGTAAATCGTTTTCGGAGGAGCAGTACTTC. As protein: CASSKSFSEEQYF.

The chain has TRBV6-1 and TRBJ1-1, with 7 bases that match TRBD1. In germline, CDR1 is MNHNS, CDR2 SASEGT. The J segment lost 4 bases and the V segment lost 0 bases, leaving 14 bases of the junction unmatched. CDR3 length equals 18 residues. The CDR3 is CASSEASWAPGGTTEAFF. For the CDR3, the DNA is TGTGCCAGCAGTGAAGCTTCTTGGGCCCCAGGGGGGACCACTGAAGCTTTCTTT.

The CDR3 is CASSPGEPGRAGYNEQFF. The CDR3 nucleotides read TGTGCCAGCTCACCCGGAGAACCCGGCCGAGCGGGGTACAATGAGCAGTTCTTC. The gene calls are TRBV18 and TRBJ2-1; 7 bases match TRBD2. V lost 3 bases to trimming and J lost 4 bases; unmatched junction nucleotides: 15. The CDR3 totals 18 residues. Germline V gene sequence: CDR1 KGHSH, CDR2 LQKENI. The full variable domain, rest sourced from reference TRBV18 and TRBJ2-1, is NAGVMQNPRHLVRRRGQEARLRCSPMKGHSHVYWYRQLPEEGLKFMVYLQKENIIDESGMPKERFSAEFPKEGPSILRIQQVVRGDSAAYFCASSPGEPGRAGYNEQFFGPGTRLTVL.

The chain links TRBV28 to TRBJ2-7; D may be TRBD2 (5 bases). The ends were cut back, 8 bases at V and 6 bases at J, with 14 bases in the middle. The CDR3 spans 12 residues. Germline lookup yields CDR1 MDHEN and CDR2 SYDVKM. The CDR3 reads CASHTSRGEQYF. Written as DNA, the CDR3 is TGTGCCAGCCATACGAGCCGGGGCGAGCAGTACTTC.

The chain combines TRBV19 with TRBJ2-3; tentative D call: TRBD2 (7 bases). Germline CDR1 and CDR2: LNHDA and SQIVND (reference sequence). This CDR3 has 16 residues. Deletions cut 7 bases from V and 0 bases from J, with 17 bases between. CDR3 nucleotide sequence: TGTGCCAGTAATGAGGGGGGGGGATTTAGCACAGATACGCAGTATTTT. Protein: CASNEGGGFSTDTQYF.

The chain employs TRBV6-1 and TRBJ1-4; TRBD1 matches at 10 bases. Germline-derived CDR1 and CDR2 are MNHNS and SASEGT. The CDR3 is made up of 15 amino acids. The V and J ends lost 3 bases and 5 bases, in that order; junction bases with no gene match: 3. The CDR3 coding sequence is TGTGCCAGCAGTGAGTCGACAGGGGGCAATGAAAAACTGTTTTTT. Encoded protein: CASSESTGGNEKLFF.

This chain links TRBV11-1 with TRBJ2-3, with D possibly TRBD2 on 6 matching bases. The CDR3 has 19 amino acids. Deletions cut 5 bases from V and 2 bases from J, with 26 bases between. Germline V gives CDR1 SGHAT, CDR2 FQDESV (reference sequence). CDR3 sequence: CASSRYHAAGRGSTDTQYF. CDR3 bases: TGTGCCAGCAGCCGATATCACGCGGCAGGGCGGGGTTCCACAGATACGCAGTATTTT.

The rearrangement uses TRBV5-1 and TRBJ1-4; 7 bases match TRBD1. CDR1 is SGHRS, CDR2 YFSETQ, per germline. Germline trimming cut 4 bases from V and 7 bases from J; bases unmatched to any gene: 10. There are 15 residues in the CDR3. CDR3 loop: CASSISTGMGEKLFF. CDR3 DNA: TGCGCCAGCAGCATCTCGACAGGGATGGGTGAAAAACTGTTTTTT.

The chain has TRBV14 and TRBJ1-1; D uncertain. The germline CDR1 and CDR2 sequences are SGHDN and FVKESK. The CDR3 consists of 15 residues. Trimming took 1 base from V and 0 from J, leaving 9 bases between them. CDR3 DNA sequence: TGTGCCAGCAGCCAAGGCTTCGGGGTGAACACTGAAGCTTTCTTT. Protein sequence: CASSQGFGVNTEAFF.

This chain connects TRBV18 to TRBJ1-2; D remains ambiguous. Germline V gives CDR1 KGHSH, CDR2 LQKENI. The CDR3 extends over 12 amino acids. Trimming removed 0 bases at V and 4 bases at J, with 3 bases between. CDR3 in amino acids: CASSPPSYGYTF. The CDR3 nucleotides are TGTGCCAGCTCACCACCGAGCTATGGCTACACCTTC.

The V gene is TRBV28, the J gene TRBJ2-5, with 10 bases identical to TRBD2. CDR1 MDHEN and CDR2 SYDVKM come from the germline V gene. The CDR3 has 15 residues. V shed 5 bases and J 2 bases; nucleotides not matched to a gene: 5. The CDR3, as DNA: TGTGCCAGCAGTCCCTCACTAGCGGGGCAAGAGACCCAGTACTTC. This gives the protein CASSPSLAGQETQYF.

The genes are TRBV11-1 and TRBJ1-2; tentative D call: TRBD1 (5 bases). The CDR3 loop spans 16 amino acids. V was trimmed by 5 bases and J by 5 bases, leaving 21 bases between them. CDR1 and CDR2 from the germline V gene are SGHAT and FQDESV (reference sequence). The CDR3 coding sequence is TGTGCCAGCAGCCCGAAGGTCGGGGCGGGAATTTATGGCTACACCTTC. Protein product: CASSPKVGAGIYGYTF.

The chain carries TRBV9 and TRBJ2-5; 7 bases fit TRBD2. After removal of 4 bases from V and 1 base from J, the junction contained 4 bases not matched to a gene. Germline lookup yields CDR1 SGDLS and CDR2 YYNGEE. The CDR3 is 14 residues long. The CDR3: CASSTGGTQETQYF. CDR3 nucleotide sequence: TGTGCCAGCAGCACGGGGGGAACCCAAGAGACCCAGTACTTC.

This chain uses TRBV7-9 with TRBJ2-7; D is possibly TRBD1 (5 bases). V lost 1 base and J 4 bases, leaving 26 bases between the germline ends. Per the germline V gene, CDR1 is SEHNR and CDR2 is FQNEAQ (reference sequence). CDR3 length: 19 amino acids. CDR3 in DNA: TGTGCCAGCAGCTTAGGGGGCCGGCAGGACCCTCTAGAACCTTACGAGCAGTACTTC. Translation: CASSLGGRQDPLEPYEQYF.

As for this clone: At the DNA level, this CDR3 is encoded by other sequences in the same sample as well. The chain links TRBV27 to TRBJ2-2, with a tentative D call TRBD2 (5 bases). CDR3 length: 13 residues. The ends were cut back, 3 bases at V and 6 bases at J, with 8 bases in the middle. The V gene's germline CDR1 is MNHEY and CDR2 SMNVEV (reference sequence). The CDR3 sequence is CASSLSRAGELFF. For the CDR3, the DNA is TGTGCCAGCAGTTTGTCGCGGGCCGGGGAGCTGTTTTTT.